The rows below give T cell receptor beta chains drawn from one sample of a study of cytomegalovirus exposure and HLA in healthy donors. Assay used: immunoSEQ multiplex PCR; TCRdb lists only in-frame clones, some missing. Here the sample spans approximately 160,000 clones, 80% being singletons. Sequencing was done on a sample of PBMCs. Receptor source: a man younger than 35 in good health and CMV-seropositive. The CDR3 runs from the conserved cysteine through the conserved F or W. A D gene is named only where the DNA matches it firmly. Clone size is not always given. Where it is, it says once, few, many or a class for expanded clones.

>TRBD1|.|TRBJ1-4|TRBV4-1
CASSQPRDRGEKLFF
TGCGCCAGCAGCCAGCCCCGGGACAGGGGTGAAAAACTGTTTTTT
>.|.|TRBJ2-1|TRBV10-1
CASSPSGNEQFF
TGCGCCAGCAGCCCAAGCGGCAATGAGCAGTTCTTC
>.|.|TRBJ2-5|TRBV4-3
CASSQEPPWGVRQETQYF
TGCGCCAGCAGCCAAGAACCACCTTGGGGGGTTCGCCAAGAGACCCAGTACTTC
>.|.|TRBJ1-1|TRBV6-1
CASSVTVGRFRAFF
TGTGCCAGCAGTGTTACAGTCGGTCGGTTCCGCGCTTTCTTT
>.|once|TRBJ2-3|TRBV7-6
CASSLESDTQYF
TGTGCCAGCAGCTTAGAATCGGATACGCAGTATTTT
>.|.|TRBJ2-7|TRBV7-8
CASSVGTYEQYF
TGTGCCAGCAGCGTCGGGACCTACGAGCAGTACTTC
>TRBD1|.|TRBJ2-3|TRBV6-1
CASGGQATDTQYF
TGTGCCAGCGGGGGACAGGCCACAGATACGCAGTATTTT
>.|.|TRBJ1-5|TRBV7-9
CASSLDGQKNQPQHF
TGTGCCAGCAGTCTGGACGGACAAAAGAATCAGCCCCAGCATTTT
>.|.|TRBJ2-1|TRBV19
CASSTYNEQFF
TGTGCCAGTAGTACCTATAATGAGCAGTTCTTC
>.|.|TRBJ1-1|TRBV4-1
CASSQEYFRLKLMNTEAFF
TGCGCCAGCAGCCAAGAATATTTCCGCCTTAAACTAATGAACACTGAAGCTTTCTTT
>.|.|TRBJ2-7|TRBV12-5
CASGLVLPPRDTDYEQYF
TGTGCTAGTGGTTTGGTACTTCCCCCTCGGGACACCGACTACGAGCAGTACTTC
>.|once|TRBJ2-5|TRBV5-4
CASSGGGGRETQYF
TGTGCCAGCAGCGGGGGTGGGGGGAGAGAGACCCAGTACTTC
>.|.|TRBJ1-6|TRBV5-6
CASSPGRATPLHF
TGTGCCAGCAGCCCAGGGAGGGCGACACCCCTCCACTTT
>.|few|TRBJ1-2|TRBV5-1
CASSLGHSDYGYTF
TGCGCCAGCAGCTTGGGTCACTCCGACTATGGCTACACCTTC
>.|.|TRBJ1-1|TRBV5-1
CASSFTQGNTEAFF
TGCGCCAGCAGCTTTACCCAGGGGAACACTGAAGCTTTCTTT
>.|.|TRBJ1-1|TRBV10-3
CAIRPRGVETEAFF
TGTGCCATCAGACCCAGGGGTGTGGAGACTGAAGCTTTCTTT
>TRBD1|.|TRBJ1-2|TRBV18
CASSPLGQGESGYTF
TGTGCCAGCTCACCCCTGGGACAGGGGGAAAGCGGCTACACCTTC
>.|.|TRBJ2-1|TRBV19
CASSIEHSWAEFHQWEQFF
TGTGCCAGTAGTATAGAACATAGTTGGGCCGAATTCCATCAATGGGAGCAGTTCTTC
>TRBD1|.|TRBJ1-2|TRBV7-2
CASSISRDSYGYTF
TGTGCCAGCAGCATAAGCCGGGACAGCTATGGCTACACCTTC
>.|.|TRBJ2-3|TRBV2
CASRPLGDTDTQYF
TGTGCCAGCAGACCCCTAGGGGACACAGATACGCAGTATTTT
>.|.|TRBJ2-7|TRBV27
CASSPIPHYEQYF
TGTGCCAGCAGTCCCATCCCCCACTACGAGCAGTACTTC
>TRBD1|.|TRBJ1-4|TRBV5-1
CASSLTGTENEKLFF
TGCGCCAGCAGCCTTACCGGGACAGAGAATGAAAAACTGTTTTTT
>TRBD1|.|TRBJ1-2|TRBV18
CASSPSAGGTADYGYTF
TGTGCCAGCTCACCCTCGGCAGGGGGAACGGCGGACTATGGCTACACCTTC
>.|.|TRBJ1-3|TRBV29-1
CSVGAEGSGNTIYF
TGCAGCGTGGGGGCCGAGGGGAGTGGAAACACCATATATTTT
>.|.|TRBJ2-7|TRBV13
CASSSQGSPYEQYF
TGTGCCAGCAGCTCACAGGGCAGCCCTTACGAGCAGTACTTC
>TRBD2|.|TRBJ2-1|TRBV9
CASSEGTSGSYNEQFF
TGTGCCAGCAGCGAAGGGACTAGCGGGAGCTACAATGAGCAGTTCTTC
>.|.|TRBJ2-7|TRBV6-6
CASSSSSYEQYF
TGTGCCAGCAGTTCTAGCTCCTACGAGCAGTACTTC
>.|.|TRBJ1-5|TRBV11-2
CAERDYSNQPQHF
TGTGCCGAACGGGATTATAGCAATCAGCCCCAGCATTTT
>.|.|TRBJ1-1|TRBV14
CASSQVGRPVESEAFF
TGTGCCAGCAGCCAAGTGGGGCGTCCGGTAGAATCTGAAGCTTTCTTT
>TRBD2|.|TRBJ2-1|TRBV7-9
CASSLARAGGFQFF
TGTGCCAGCAGCTTAGCGCGAGCGGGGGGATTCCAGTTCTTC
>TRBD1|.|TRBJ2-1|TRBV2
CASRGQGSYNEQFF
TGTGCCAGCAGGGGACAGGGCTCCTACAATGAGCAGTTCTTC
>.|.|TRBJ2-1|TRBV4-3
CASSPESFVANEQFF
TGCGCCAGCAGCCCCGAGAGCTTCGTAGCCAATGAGCAGTTCTTC
>.|.|TRBJ2-7|TRBV28
CASSPGTLAYEQYF
TGTGCCAGCAGCCCCGGGACTCTGGCCTACGAGCAGTACTTC
>.|few|TRBJ2-2|TRBV29-1
CSVASGDTGELFF
TGCAGCGTTGCTTCGGGTGACACCGGGGAGCTGTTTTTT
>.|once|TRBJ2-7|TRBV27
CASSGLGGEQYF
TGTGCCAGCAGTGGGCTGGGGGGCGAGCAGTACTTC
>.|once|TRBJ2-7|TRBV7-9
CASSLIWGDEQYF
TGTGCCAGCAGCTTGATTTGGGGGGACGAGCAGTACTTC
>.|.|TRBJ1-1|TRBV9
CASSPLPSTEAFF
TGTGCCAGCAGCCCCCTCCCCAGCACTGAAGCTTTCTTT
>TRBD1|.|TRBJ1-1|TRBV6-1
CASRKQGREAFF
TGTGCCAGCAGGAAACAGGGGAGGGAAGCTTTCTTT
>.|.|TRBJ2-1|TRBV28
CASSQGHGYNEQFF
TGTGCCAGCAGCCAGGGACACGGATACAATGAGCAGTTCTTC
>.|.|TRBJ2-7|TRBV5-5
CASSLATRSVYEQYF
TGTGCCAGCAGCTTGGCAACTAGATCTGTCTACGAGCAGTACTTC
>.|.|TRBJ2-2|TRBV5-6
CASSFVSGTGELFF
TGTGCCAGCAGCTTTGTATCAGGGACCGGGGAGCTGTTTTTT
>.|.|TRBJ1-2|TRBV7-6
CASSTRGSRANYGYTF
TGTGCCAGCAGCACCCGGGGTAGCCGAGCTAACTATGGCTACACCTTC
>.|.|TRBJ1-1|TRBV5-4
CASSLSTETNTEAFF
TGTGCCAGCAGCTTATCTACAGAAACGAACACTGAAGCTTTCTTT
>TRBD1|.|TRBJ1-5|TRBV6-5
CASSHRQGNQPQHF
TGTGCCAGCAGTCACCGACAGGGGAATCAGCCCCAGCATTTT
>.|.|TRBJ1-1|TRBV6-5
CASSPIGGGTEAFF
TGTGCCAGCAGCCCCATTGGGGGAGGCACTGAAGCTTTCTTT
>TRBD1|.|TRBJ2-4|TRBV5-6
CASSSKRDRGYALQYF
TGTGCCAGCAGCTCGAAGCGAGACAGGGGGTATGCGCTTCAGTACTTC